This section outlines one T cell receptor beta chain sequence together with its context. The antigen it binds to is not known. The input lacks base qualities; no much larger clone sits a single base away. Trimming at the junction amounts to 0 bases on V and 3 bases on J, and the germline ends lie 15 bases apart. According to the germline V gene (reference sequence), CDR1 reads LNHNV and CDR2 reads YYDKDF. Spanning cysteine to phenylalanine, the CDR3 consists of 16 amino acids. Just CDR3 DNA is preserved here, 48 bases in frame from base 1. TCRbeta CDR3 regions were amplified from genomic DNA using the immunoSEQ Assay, a bias-controlled multiplex PCR. The authors' analysis ran thus. Within the assay, amplification of reference gene primers was used to estimate how many nucleated cells each sample contained. Sequence reads were collapsed and filtered to measure the absolute abundance of every unique TCRbeta CDR3 rearrangement. For each sample, productive Simpson clonality was calculated as the square root of Simpson's diversity index over productive rearrangements. TCRdb provides this immuneACCESS table in a form limited to in-frame rearrangements. Some clones are lacking; in checked studies, under half of them reflect an unresolved V gene, and why the rest are absent is not known. From that table come the V and J calls and clone size; the DNA was used to work out D and trimming. In all, the sample holds 100,000 to 130,000 clones, and 80% to 95% of those were seen once. The ten largest clones capture roughly 1.2% of the sample.

Collaborating institutions collected whole blood in K2EDTA tubes following their own protocols. For TCRbeta analysis, collaborators shipped samples in one of three forms: frozen whole blood, isolated PBMCs, or DNA extracted from either of those sample types. This record comes from a study of blood T cell repertoires in COVID-19 (TCRdb year 2020). For context, the study as a whole: Collaborator samples came from the United States, Italy and Spain and covered acute and convalescent phases of COVID-19. Deeply sampled blood TCRbeta repertoires from subjects exposed to, actively infected with, or recovered from COVID-19 were included in the dataset. Nearly every sample came with metadata listing a de-identified subject ID, COVID-19 status, age in years and sex. Samples were obtained from the ongoing ImmuneRACE study (first 160 participants) and from over a thousand subjects provided by 6 global collaborators. The prospective study material was composed of cDNA or gDNA derived from T cells, B-cell-depleted T cells, or PBMCs. The repertoires were released in a freely available public database intended as a resource for research on the immune response to SARS-CoV-2. Where HLA class I and class II types were available, the types were taken from metadata supplied by the sample provider, not from assay-based typing.

The paper's findings and limits, for the study overall: The amount of clinical and demographic metadata varied by source and participant and was provided uncurated.

The sequence derives from a woman aged 25 to 45 with acute or convalescent COVID-19. What was sequenced was peripheral blood. In this chain, TRBV15 is recombined with TRBJ2-7; the D gene is perhaps TRBD1, from 7 matching bases. The CDR3 region reads CATSRDSQGGVYEQYF. The sequence in DNA is TGTGCCACCAGCAGAGATTCGCAGGGGGGCGTCTACGAGCAGTACTTC.